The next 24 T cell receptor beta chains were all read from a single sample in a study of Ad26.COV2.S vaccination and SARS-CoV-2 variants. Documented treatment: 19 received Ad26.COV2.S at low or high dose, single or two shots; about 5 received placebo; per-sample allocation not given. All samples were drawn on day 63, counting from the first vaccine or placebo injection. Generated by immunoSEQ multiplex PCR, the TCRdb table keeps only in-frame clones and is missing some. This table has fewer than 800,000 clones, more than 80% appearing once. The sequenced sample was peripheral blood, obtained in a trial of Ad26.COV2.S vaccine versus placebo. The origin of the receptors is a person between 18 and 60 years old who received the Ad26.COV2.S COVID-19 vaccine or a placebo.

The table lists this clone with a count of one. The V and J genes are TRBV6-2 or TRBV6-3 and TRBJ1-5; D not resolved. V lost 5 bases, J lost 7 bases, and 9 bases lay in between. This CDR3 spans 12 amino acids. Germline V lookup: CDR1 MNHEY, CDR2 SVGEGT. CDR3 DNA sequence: TGTGCCAGCAGTGAGAGGCCGCAGCCCCAGCATTTT. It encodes CASSERPQPQHF.

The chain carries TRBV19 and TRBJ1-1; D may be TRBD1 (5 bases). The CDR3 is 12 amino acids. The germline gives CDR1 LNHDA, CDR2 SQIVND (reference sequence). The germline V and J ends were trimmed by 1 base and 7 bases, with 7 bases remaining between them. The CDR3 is CASSIGQGEAFF. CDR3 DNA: TGTGCCAGTAGTATAGGGCAGGGTGAAGCTTTCTTT.

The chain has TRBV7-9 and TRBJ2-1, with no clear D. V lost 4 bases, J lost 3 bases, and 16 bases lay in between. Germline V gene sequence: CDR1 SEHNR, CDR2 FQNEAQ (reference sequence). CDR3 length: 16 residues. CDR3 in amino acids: CASSSFSSPLYNEQFF. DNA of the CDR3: TGTGCCAGCAGCTCATTTAGTTCCCCCCTCTACAATGAGCAGTTCTTC.

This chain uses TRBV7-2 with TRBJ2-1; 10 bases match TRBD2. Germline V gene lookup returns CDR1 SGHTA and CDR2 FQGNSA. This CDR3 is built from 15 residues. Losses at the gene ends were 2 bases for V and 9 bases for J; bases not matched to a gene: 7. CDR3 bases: TGTGCCAGCAGCTTAACTAGCGGGGTCCGTCCTGAGCAGTTCTTC. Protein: CASSLTSGVRPEQFF. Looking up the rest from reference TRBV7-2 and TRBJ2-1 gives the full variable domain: GAGVSQSPSNKVTEKGKDVELRCDPISGHTALYWYRQSLGQGLEFLIYFQGNSAPDKSGLPSDRFSAERTGGSVSTLTIQRTQQEDSAVYLCASSLTSGVRPEQFFGPGTRLTVL.

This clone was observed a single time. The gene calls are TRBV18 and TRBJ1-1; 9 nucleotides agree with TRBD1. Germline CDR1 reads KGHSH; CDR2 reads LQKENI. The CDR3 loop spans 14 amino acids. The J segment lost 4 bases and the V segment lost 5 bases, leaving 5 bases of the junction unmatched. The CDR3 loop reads CASSSGTGSTEAFF. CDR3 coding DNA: TGTGCCAGCTCATCTGGGACAGGGAGCACTGAAGCTTTCTTT. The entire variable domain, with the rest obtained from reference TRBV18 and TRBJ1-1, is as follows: NAGVMQNPRHLVRRRGQEARLRCSPMKGHSHVYWYRQLPEEGLKFMVYLQKENIIDESGMPKERFSAEFPKEGPSILRIQQVVRGDSAAYFCASSSGTGSTEAFFGQGTRLTVV.

CDR3 DNA sequence: TGTGCCAGCAGTTCAATAGTGGGCAATCAGCCCCAGCATTTT. Translation: CASSSIVGNQPQHF. The chain is built from TRBV27 and TRBJ1-5; D remains ambiguous. The CDR3 loop spans 14 amino acids. Germline loops: CDR1 MNHEY, CDR2 SMNVEV (reference sequence). Trimming pared 4 bases from V and 2 bases from J, leaving 9 bases between.

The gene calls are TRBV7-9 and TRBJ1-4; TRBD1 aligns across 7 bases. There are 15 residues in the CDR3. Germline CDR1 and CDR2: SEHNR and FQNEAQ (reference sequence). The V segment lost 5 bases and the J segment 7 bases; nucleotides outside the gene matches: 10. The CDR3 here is CASSLMGGGAEKLFF. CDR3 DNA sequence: TGTGCCAGCAGCCTCATGGGAGGGGGCGCTGAAAAACTGTTTTTT.

Written as DNA, the CDR3 is TGTGCCAGCAGCTCTGAGACTGGCAATGAGCAGTTCTTC. As protein: CASSSETGNEQFF. The chain joins TRBV7-2 to TRBJ2-1; no firm D call. The CDR3 consists of 13 residues. The germline V and J ends were trimmed by 4 bases and 6 bases, with 10 bases remaining between them. The germline V gene encodes CDR1 SGHTA and CDR2 FQGNSA.

DNA for the CDR3: TGTGCCAGCAGACTATTGGGGGGTGGTCAGCCCCAGCATTTT. The encoded protein is CASRLLGGGQPQHF. The chain employs TRBV27 and TRBJ1-5, with D possibly TRBD1 on 5 matching bases. Looked up from germline, CDR1 is MNHEY and CDR2 is SMNVEV (reference sequence). Deletions cut 6 bases from V and 6 bases from J, with 15 bases between. The CDR3 loop spans 14 amino acids.

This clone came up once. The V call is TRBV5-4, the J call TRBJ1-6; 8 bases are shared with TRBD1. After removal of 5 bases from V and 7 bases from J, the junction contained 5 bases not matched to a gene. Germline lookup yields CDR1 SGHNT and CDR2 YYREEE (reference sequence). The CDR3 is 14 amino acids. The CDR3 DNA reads TGTGCCAGCAGACCGGACAGGGCCAATTCACCCCTCCACTTT. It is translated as CASRPDRANSPLHF.

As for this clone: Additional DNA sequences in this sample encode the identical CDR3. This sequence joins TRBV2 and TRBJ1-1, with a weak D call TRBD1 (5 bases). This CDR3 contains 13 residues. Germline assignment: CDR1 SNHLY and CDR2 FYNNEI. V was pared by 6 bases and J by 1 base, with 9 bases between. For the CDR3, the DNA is TGTGCCAGCAGGCGGCAGGGGAACACTGAAGCTTTCTTT. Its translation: CASRRQGNTEAFF.

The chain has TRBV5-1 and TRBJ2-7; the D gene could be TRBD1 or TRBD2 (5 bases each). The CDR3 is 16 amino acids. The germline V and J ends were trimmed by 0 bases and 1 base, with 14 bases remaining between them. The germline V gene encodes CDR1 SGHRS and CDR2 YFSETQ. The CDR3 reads CASSLATAGRSYEQYF. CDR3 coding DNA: TGCGCCAGCAGCTTGGCAACGGCAGGGAGATCCTACGAGCAGTACTTC.

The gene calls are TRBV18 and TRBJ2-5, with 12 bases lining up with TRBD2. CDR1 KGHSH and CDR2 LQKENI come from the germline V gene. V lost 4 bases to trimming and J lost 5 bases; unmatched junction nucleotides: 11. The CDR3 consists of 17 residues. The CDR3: CASSLQTSGSGRETQYF. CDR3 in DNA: TGTGCCAGCTCACTCCAGACTAGCGGGAGTGGGCGTGAGACCCAGTACTTC.

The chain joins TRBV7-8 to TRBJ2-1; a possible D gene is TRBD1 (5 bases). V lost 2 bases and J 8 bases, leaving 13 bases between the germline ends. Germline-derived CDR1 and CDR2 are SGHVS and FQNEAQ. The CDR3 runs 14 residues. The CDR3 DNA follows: TGTGCCAGCAGCTTACGTCAGGGTCGAGATGAGCAGTTCTTC. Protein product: CASSLRQGRDEQFF.

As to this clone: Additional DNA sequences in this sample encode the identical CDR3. The CDR3 region has the DNA TGTGCCAGCAGTTTCGGGGGGAACACTGAAGCTTTCTTT. Its translation: CASSFGGNTEAFF. The chain employs TRBV27 and TRBJ1-1; D may be TRBD1 (5 bases). The CDR3 is 13 residues long. V was clipped by 3 bases and J by 1 base, with 6 bases between them. Germline-derived CDR1 and CDR2 are MNHEY and SMNVEV (reference sequence).

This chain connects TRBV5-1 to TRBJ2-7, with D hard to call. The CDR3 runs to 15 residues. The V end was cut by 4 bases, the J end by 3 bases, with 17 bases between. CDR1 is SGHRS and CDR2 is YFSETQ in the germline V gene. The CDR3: CASSPVGSRDYEQYF. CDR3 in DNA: TGCGCCAGCAGCCCAGTGGGAAGTAGGGACTACGAGCAGTACTTC.

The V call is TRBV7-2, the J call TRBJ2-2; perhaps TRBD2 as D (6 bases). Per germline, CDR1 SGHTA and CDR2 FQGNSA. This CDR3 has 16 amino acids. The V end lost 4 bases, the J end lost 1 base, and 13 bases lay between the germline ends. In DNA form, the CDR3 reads TGTGCCAGCAGCTCTTTAGCGGTGGTGAACACCGGGGAGCTGTTTTTT. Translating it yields CASSSLAVVNTGELFF.

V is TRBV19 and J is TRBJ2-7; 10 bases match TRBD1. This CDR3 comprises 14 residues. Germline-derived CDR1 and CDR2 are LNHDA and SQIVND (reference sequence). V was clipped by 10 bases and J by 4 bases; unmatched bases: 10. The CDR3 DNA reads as TGTGCCACCAAAAAGACAGGGGGCTTTTACGAGCAGTACTTC. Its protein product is CATKKTGGFYEQYF.

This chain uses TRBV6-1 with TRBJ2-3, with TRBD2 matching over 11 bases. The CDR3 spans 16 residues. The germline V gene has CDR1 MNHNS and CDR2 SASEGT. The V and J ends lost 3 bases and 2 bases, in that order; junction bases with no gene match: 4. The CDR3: CASSDRLAGLTDTQYF. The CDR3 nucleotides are TGTGCCAGCAGTGATAGACTAGCGGGACTCACAGATACGCAGTATTTT.

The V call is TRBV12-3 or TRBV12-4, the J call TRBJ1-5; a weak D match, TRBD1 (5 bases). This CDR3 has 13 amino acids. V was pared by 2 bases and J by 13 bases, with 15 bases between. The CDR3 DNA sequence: TGTGCCAGCAGTTTAAGGGGCGGCACCCCTCAGCATTTT. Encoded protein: CASSLRGGTPQHF.

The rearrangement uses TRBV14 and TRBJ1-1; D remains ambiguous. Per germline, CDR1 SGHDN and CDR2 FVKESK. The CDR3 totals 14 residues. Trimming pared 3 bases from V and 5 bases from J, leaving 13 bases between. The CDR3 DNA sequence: TGTGCCAGCAGCCAGGTGTTAGGCAGTACTGAAGCTTTCTTT. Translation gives CASSQVLGSTEAFF.

In nucleotides, the CDR3 is TGTGCCAGCAGTGTTCAGGGGAACACTGAAGCTTTCTTT. This codes for CASSVQGNTEAFF. The J gene is TRBJ1-1, the V gene TRBV2, with D tentatively TRBD1 (5 bases). The CDR3 spans 13 residues. V was cut by 4 bases and J by 1 base, with 7 bases left in between. Germline CDR1 is SNHLY and CDR2 is FYNNEI.

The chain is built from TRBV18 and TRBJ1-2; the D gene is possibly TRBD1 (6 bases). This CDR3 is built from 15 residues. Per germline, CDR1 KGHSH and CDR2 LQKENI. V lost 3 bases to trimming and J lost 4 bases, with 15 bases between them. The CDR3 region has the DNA TGTGCCAGCTCACCCCCCCCGGACAGACTCTATGGCTACACCTTC. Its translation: CASSPPPDRLYGYTF.

CDR3 residues: CAWIKPGTGGDGYTF. The CDR3 DNA follows: TGTGCCTGGATCAAGCCGGGGACAGGGGGCGATGGCTACACCTTC. V and J are TRBV30 and TRBJ1-2; 12 bases are a match to TRBD1. Germline V lookup: CDR1 GTSNPN, CDR2 SVGIG (reference sequence). V dropped 4 bases and J dropped 6; count of bases not matched to a gene: 9. The CDR3 sequence is 15 residues long.